Listed below are T cell receptor beta chains from one sample, sequenced in a study of T-cell reconstitution after alpha-beta-depleted transplantation in children. A single record per CDR3 protein comes from TCRdb applying MiXCR to the PCR reads. The sample yields around 600,000 distinct CDR3 sequences, over 9.5% seen once. The starting material was PBMCs from the stem cell graft donor, obtained from the stem cell graft. Receptors originate from a human donor who donated a stem cell graft to a child with acute myeloid leukemia. Each CDR3 is given with its conserved first and last residue. The order of the fields is D gene, J gene, clone size, V gene, CDR3 DNA, CDR3 protein. D genes are given only for firm matches. Only part of the rows carry a size: once, few, many, or a class if the clone is expanded.

D: NA
J: TRBJ1-5
size: many
V: TRBV20-1
DNA: TGCAGTGCTAGAGATCCCGACGGAGGCAATCAGCCCCAGCATTTT
CDR3: CSARDPDGGNQPQHF

D: NA
J: TRBJ1-3
size: NA
V: TRBV7-2
DNA: TGTGCCAGCAGCCCTGGGCCCCTAGGCTCTGGAAACACCATATATTTT
CDR3: CASSPGPLGSGNTIYF

D: NA
J: TRBJ2-3
size: many
V: TRBV4-1
DNA: TGCGCCAGCAGCCTCACTCCGCTCGGCACAGATACGCAGTATTTT
CDR3: CASSLTPLGTDTQYF

D: NA
J: TRBJ1-5
size: many
V: TRBV3-1
DNA: TGTGCCAGCAGCCAAGATCGTCGACAGCCCCAGCATTTT
CDR3: CASSQDRRQPQHF

D: TRBD1
J: TRBJ1-1
size: many
V: TRBV7-8
DNA: TGTGCCAGCAGCGGAGACAGGGGGCTCACTGAAGCTTTCTTT
CDR3: CASSGDRGLTEAFF

D: NA
J: TRBJ2-1
size: NA
V: TRBV5-5
DNA: TGTGCCAGCAGCGGGGATCCTCTGGGTAGCGAGCAGTTCTTC
CDR3: CASSGDPLGSEQFF

D: NA
J: TRBJ1-1
size: few
V: TRBV30
DNA: TGTGCCTGGAGCCCTATGACAGTTAACACTGAAGCTTTCTTT
CDR3: CAWSPMTVNTEAFF

D: TRBD1
J: TRBJ2-7
size: NA
V: TRBV12-3/TRBV12-4
DNA: TGTGCCAGCAGTTTGGGACAGGGTCCTACCTACGAGCAGTACTTC
CDR3: CASSLGQGPTYEQYF

D: NA
J: TRBJ1-2
size: few
V: TRBV27
DNA: TGTGCCAGCAGTTCCCCCGGAATGACAGGAAACTATGGCTACACCTTC
CDR3: CASSSPGMTGNYGYTF

D: TRBD1
J: TRBJ2-2
size: few
V: TRBV6-2/TRBV6-3
DNA: TGTGCCAGCATCTCTCCCTTGGCAGGGGGCGGCGGGGAGCTGTTTTTT
CDR3: CASISPLAGGGGELFF

D: NA
J: TRBJ1-1
size: NA
V: TRBV29-1
DNA: TGCAGCGTTGAAACCCGACCCGGGACTGAAGCTTTCTTT
CDR3: CSVETRPGTEAFF

D: NA
J: TRBJ2-1
size: NA
V: TRBV14
DNA: TGTGCCAGCAGCCTAAGACAGCTCTACAATGAGCAGTTCTTC
CDR3: CASSLRQLYNEQFF

D: TRBD2
J: TRBJ2-1
size: many
V: TRBV7-6
DNA: TGTGCCAGCAGTTTGCTAGCGGGAGGGGGGAATGAGCAGTTCTTC
CDR3: CASSLLAGGGNEQFF

D: TRBD2
J: TRBJ2-1
size: few
V: TRBV27
DNA: TGTGCCAGCAGCCCTAGTGGGAGGGCCAGCGAGCAGTTCTTC
CDR3: CASSPSGRASEQFF

D: NA
J: TRBJ1-5
size: NA
V: TRBV27
DNA: TGTGCCAGCAGTTTATGGTCGGGGAGCGGGAGCAATCAGCCCCAGCATTTT
CDR3: CASSLWSGSGSNQPQHF

D: TRBD1
J: TRBJ1-5
size: few
V: TRBV27
DNA: TGTGCCAGCAGACTCACAGGGGGCCAGGGACAGCCCCAGCATTTT
CDR3: CASRLTGGQGQPQHF

D: NA
J: TRBJ2-1
size: many
V: TRBV24-1
DNA: TGTGCCACCAGTGACTACGGGAGCGAACCCTACAATGAGCAGTTCTTC
CDR3: CATSDYGSEPYNEQFF

D: NA
J: TRBJ2-2
size: few
V: TRBV11-2
DNA: TGTGCCAGCAGCTTAGAGGCGGCCTCTTATAGGGAGCTGTTTTTT
CDR3: CASSLEAASYRELFF

D: TRBD2
J: TRBJ2-3
size: few
V: TRBV7-6
DNA: TGTGCCAGCAGCTTCCTAGCGGGAGGGCAAACAGATACGCAGTATTTT
CDR3: CASSFLAGGQTDTQYF

D: NA
J: TRBJ2-7
size: few
V: TRBV20-1
DNA: TGCAGTGCTCCCTGGGTGGCGCGGGCTAGTCTGGGGGAGCAGTACTTC
CDR3: CSAPWVARASLGEQYF

D: TRBD1
J: TRBJ2-2
size: few
V: TRBV7-7
DNA: TGTGCTAGCAGCCCGACAGGGGAAGGGGAGCTGTTTTTT
CDR3: CASSPTGEGELFF

D: TRBD2
J: TRBJ2-1
size: few
V: TRBV4-3
DNA: TGCGCCAGCAGCCAAGAACGGGGGAGGGCCAGTGAGCAGTTCTTC
CDR3: CASSQERGRASEQFF

D: TRBD1
J: TRBJ2-7
size: NA
V: TRBV10-3
DNA: TGTGCCATCAGTCCTTCCGGGACAGGGGGCCAAGAGCAGTACTTC
CDR3: CAISPSGTGGQEQYF

D: TRBD2
J: TRBJ2-3
size: few
V: TRBV11-1
DNA: TGTGCCAGCAGCCCGACCGGGACTAGCTCCTTTGGTGGCACAGATACGCAGTATTTT
CDR3: CASSPTGTSSFGGTDTQYF

D: NA
J: TRBJ2-1
size: few
V: TRBV7-2
DNA: TGTGCCAGCAGCTCTAGGATCGGACGGGGGTACAATGAGCAGTTCTTC
CDR3: CASSSRIGRGYNEQFF

D: NA
J: TRBJ2-7
size: many
V: TRBV20-1
DNA: TGCAGTGCTAGAGATCCCGGGCTTAGGGCGGCGCAGTACTTC
CDR3: CSARDPGLRAAQYF

D: TRBD2
J: TRBJ2-7
size: many
V: TRBV2
DNA: TGTGCCAGCAGCGAGGTGACTAGCGGGAGGTTCAGGGGCGACGAGCAGTACTTC
CDR3: CASSEVTSGRFRGDEQYF

D: TRBD1
J: TRBJ2-2
size: NA
V: TRBV4-2
DNA: TGTGCCAGCAGCTATAGGGACAGGGAGGCCGGGGAGCTGTTTTTT
CDR3: CASSYRDREAGELFF

D: TRBD2
J: TRBJ2-3
size: many
V: TRBV20-1
DNA: TGCAGCGCCATATCCACTAGCGCCCTCAGCACAGATACGCAGTATTTT
CDR3: CSAISTSALSTDTQYF

D: TRBD2
J: TRBJ2-7
size: NA
V: TRBV28
DNA: TGTGCCAGCAGTCGACTTAGCGGGAAGAGCTCCTACGAGCAGTACTTC
CDR3: CASSRLSGKSSYEQYF

D: NA
J: TRBJ2-5
size: many
V: TRBV29-1
DNA: TGCAGCGGTGGGAGGGGGCAAGGGGCAAACGCAAAGACCCAGTACTTC
CDR3: CSGGRGQGANAKTQYF

D: NA
J: TRBJ1-2
size: NA
V: TRBV5-1
DNA: TGCGCCAGCAGCCCAGCAGGGGAAGTCTATGGCTACACCTTC
CDR3: CASSPAGEVYGYTF

D: NA
J: TRBJ1-2
size: NA
V: TRBV11-2
DNA: TGTGCCAGCAGCTTAGGATCTCGGGGTGTCGGCGGAGTAGCTAACTATGGCTACACCTTC
CDR3: CASSLGSRGVGGVANYGYTF

D: NA
J: TRBJ2-1
size: few
V: TRBV4-3
DNA: TGCGCCAGCAGCCAAGTGGGCAGTTCGATCTCCTACAATGAGCAGTTCTTC
CDR3: CASSQVGSSISYNEQFF

D: NA
J: TRBJ2-2
size: NA
V: TRBV20-1
DNA: TGCAGTGCTAGACTAGGGTTGGGCGGGGAGCTGTTTTTT
CDR3: CSARLGLGGELFF

D: NA
J: TRBJ2-1
size: NA
V: TRBV5-5
DNA: TGTGCCAGCAGCCCCTCTCCGGCGAGGGATGAGCAGTTCTTC
CDR3: CASSPSPARDEQFF

D: TRBD2
J: TRBJ2-3
size: many
V: TRBV4-2
DNA: TGTGCCAGCAGCCCGTCGCGGACTAGCGGGACAGATACGCAGTATTTT
CDR3: CASSPSRTSGTDTQYF

D: TRBD1
J: TRBJ2-7
size: few
V: TRBV7-6
DNA: TGTGCCAGCAGCTCCCTGACAGGGGGCTTCCACGAGCAGTACTTC
CDR3: CASSSLTGGFHEQYF

D: NA
J: TRBJ2-3
size: NA
V: TRBV20-1
DNA: TGCAGTGCTAGGGGCTCAAGGGGGGGGCCTGATAGCACAGATACGCAGTATTTT
CDR3: CSARGSRGGPDSTDTQYF

D: TRBD2
J: TRBJ2-3
size: many
V: TRBV20-1
DNA: TGCAGTGCTAGTAGGGCTAGCGGGAGCCCAGATACGCAGTATTTT
CDR3: CSASRASGSPDTQYF

D: NA
J: TRBJ2-3
size: many
V: TRBV5-1
DNA: TGCGCCAGCAGCCGGATTGGAGGAGGCACAGATACGCAGTATTTT
CDR3: CASSRIGGGTDTQYF